This T cell receptor beta chain was obtained from a study of T-cell memory formation after mild COVID-19 (dated by TCRdb to 2020 to 2023). General notes on the study: TCR sequence clusters from the two donors were found to be largely donor specific. Longitudinal TCRalpha and TCRbeta repertoire sequencing tracked T-cell clones expanding and contracting after mild COVID-19 in two donors. The cohort comprised two young, previously healthy adult volunteers, one female and one male.

Ficoll-Paque density gradient centrifugation was the method used to isolate PBMCs. Sequencing took place on an Illumina NovaSeq 6000. Using 5'RACE with constant-segment primers, TCRalpha and TCRbeta cDNA libraries were constructed, with sample barcodes and unique molecular identifiers added in the process. Trizol reagent was used to extract RNA from every sample. Libraries were amplified in two PCR steps, with a second sample barcode and Illumina TruSeq adapters added in the second step. Libraries were sequenced on an Illumina NovaSeq with 2 x 150 bp paired-end reads. The published analysis was carried out like this. Demultiplexing of reads and collapsing into UMI-guided consensus sequences were performed with migec v1.2.7. With mixcr v2.1.11, UMI consensuses were aligned to TRA and TRB V and J templates and assembled into clonotypes. Clonotypes were classified as expanded or contracted when called significant by both edgeR and NoisET, with noise models trained on biological replicates. For edgeR calls, the cutoffs were a false discovery rate-adjusted p below 0.01 and a log2 fold-change threshold of 1. As an exploratory analysis of dynamics, max-normalized trajectories of the 1000 most abundant clonotypes were examined with PCA combined with hierarchical clustering. Each responding clone was given a CD4 or CD8 phenotype based on the CD4+ and CD8+ repertoires, which had been sequenced separately. The public reads were quality trimmed at Q25 with fastp and then assembled into clones with MiXCR by TCRdb, keeping productive beta chains. Rows are combined by CDR3 protein, so each entry shows the most common genes and DNA. The V and J calls and clone size are TCRdb's, not the authors'. Across this sample there are fewer than 350,000 distinct CDR3 sequences, with 15% to 20% seen only once. In total, the top ten clones hold under 30% of the sample.

As for this clonotype: Its antigen is still unknown. No much larger clone exists at a distance of one base, and base qualities are not known.

At the junction V is shortened by 0 bases and J by 7 bases, with 9 bases in between. The CDR3 holds 13 amino acids from the cysteine to the phenylalanine. Only the CDR3 DNA stays, 39 bases, in frame from base 1. The germline V gene sets CDR1 to LGHNA and CDR2 to YSLEER. The investigation overall reported the following: Clones contracting from day 15 to 85 had balanced CD4/CD8 phenotypes, while a second wave expanding from day 15 to 37 was biased towards CD4+. The study covered only a couple of mild cases, and larger cohorts including severe cases with pre-infection samples were considered necessary. Some responding clones were detected in pre-infection memory, suggesting pre-existing cross-reactive memory T cells joined the SARS-CoV-2 response. Whether the second-wave clones peaking on day 37 were SARS-CoV-2 specific was not confirmed. Contracting CD4+ clones turned up mainly in the CM and EM memory subsets, whereas EMRA was where CD8+ clones were enriched.

This receptor chain uses TRBV4-3 and TRBJ2-5, with no D gene named confidently. This TCR derives from a man younger than 30 who had mild COVID-19 (a few samples of this study predate the infection). The sample titles of this study are shuffled in the database, so cell type and time point are left out; the donor was told from shared clones. The sequencing sample was made of PBMCs or a T cell subset sorted from them (not recorded which). The CDR3 reads as follows: CASSQEGSGTQYF. The DNA reads as follows: TGCGCCAGCAGCCAAGAGGGTAGTGGGACCCAGTACTTC.